This is a list of T cell receptor beta chains from one sample in a study of blood T cell repertoires in COVID-19. Libraries were prepared by immunoSEQ multiplex PCR; TCRdb keeps only in-frame clonotypes and omits some of them. The data show roughly 220,000 clones, roughly 80% seen once. Sequencing input: peripheral blood. Every receptor here comes from a woman aged 80 or over with COVID-19, enrolled during active disease. Both conserved end residues are part of each CDR3. D genes are given only for firm matches. Not all rows give a size; the values are once, few, many and, for expanded clones, a class.

TGTGCCAGCAGCTTTCCCAAGCCCGACAGGAGCGAGCAGTACTTC,CASSFPKPDRSEQYF,15,TRBJ2-7,-,-,TRBV7-2
TGTGCCAGTACCACCTCAGACAGTTCTAATCAGCCCCAGCATTTT,CASTTSDSSNQPQHF,15,TRBJ1-5,-,-,TRBV19
TGTGCCAGCAGCCAAGAACAGGGGGTTACTAACTATGGCTACACCTTC,CASSQEQGVTNYGYTF,16,TRBJ1-2,TRBD1,-,TRBV4-2
TGTGCCAGCAGCGTAGGAGACAGGGGGCTTCGAGCTTTCTTT,CASSVGDRGLRAFF,14,TRBJ1-1,TRBD1,-,TRBV9
TGTGCCAGCTCACCACAGGGTCGGGGGGACGAGCAGTACTTC,CASSPQGRGDEQYF,14,TRBJ2-7,TRBD2,-,TRBV18
TGCAGCGTTGAAGGGGGCGACGGAAACACCATATATTTT,CSVEGGDGNTIYF,13,TRBJ1-3,-,-,TRBV29-1
TGTGCCAGCAGCTTGGCGGCTAGCGGGATGAGGGATACGCAGTATTTT,CASSLAASGMRDTQYF,16,TRBJ2-3,TRBD2,-,TRBV5-4
TGTGCCAGCAGCCCGGGGAGCGAGGGCCTGGGCACTGAAGCTTTCTTT,CASSPGSEGLGTEAFF,16,TRBJ1-1,-,-,TRBV7-3
TGTGCCAGCAGCTTGGACTGGGGCACAGATACGCAGTATTTT,CASSLDWGTDTQYF,14,TRBJ2-3,-,once,TRBV7-2
TGTGCCAGCAGTTCAACAGGGCCTTATGGCTACACCTTC,CASSSTGPYGYTF,13,TRBJ1-2,-,few,TRBV28
TGTGCCAGTAGTATAGCGGGGAGGGAACAGCCCCAGCATTTT,CASSIAGREQPQHF,14,TRBJ1-5,-,-,TRBV19
TGTGCCAGTAGTATAGTCAAGCCGAACACTGAAGCTTTCTTT,CASSIVKPNTEAFF,14,TRBJ1-1,-,-,TRBV19
TGTGCCAGCAGCCAAGATCTCCAGGACACTGAAGCTTTCTTT,CASSQDLQDTEAFF,14,TRBJ1-1,-,-,TRBV3-1/TRBV3-2
TGCAGTGCGCCTACAGGGGGTGGCTACACCTTC,CSAPTGGGYTF,11,TRBJ1-2,TRBD1,-,TRBV20-1
TGTGCCAGCAGTTTCTCCTCGGGGGGTTACACTGAAGCTTTCTTT,CASSFSSGGYTEAFF,15,TRBJ1-1,-,-,TRBV28
TGTGCCAGCAGCCCCGGTTACGAGCAGTACTTC,CASSPGYEQYF,11,TRBJ2-7,-,once,TRBV3-1/TRBV3-2
TGCGCCAGCAGCCTTATAGGGGGCGCGGCGACTGAAGCTTTCTTT,CASSLIGGAATEAFF,15,TRBJ1-1,TRBD1,-,TRBV5-1
TGTGCCAGCAGGGCTGGTGCCTATGGCTACACCTTC,CASRAGAYGYTF,12,TRBJ1-2,-,-,TRBV28
TGTGCCAGCAGCTCGGACAGCGATGGCAGTAACTATGGCTACACCTTC,CASSSDSDGSNYGYTF,16,TRBJ1-2,-,-,TRBV11-2
TGTGCCAGCAGTTACGGCGAGACCCAGTACTTC,CASSYGETQYF,11,TRBJ2-5,-,-,TRBV6-6
TGTGCCAGTTCTCAGGGGGTTGTCAATCAGCCCCAGCATTTT,CASSQGVVNQPQHF,14,TRBJ1-5,TRBD1,-,TRBV6-5
TGTGCCAGCAGCCGGGACAGGGGATGGAATGAGCAGTTCTTC,CASSRDRGWNEQFF,14,TRBJ2-1,TRBD1,-,TRBV19
TGTGCCAGCACCAGAGGCAGCTTAGAGACCCAGTACTTC,CASTRGSLETQYF,13,TRBJ2-5,-,-,TRBV6-5
TGTGCCAGCAGTTACTCGATGGGGGCAAGGAGCAATCAGCCCCAGCATTTT,CASSYSMGARSNQPQHF,17,TRBJ1-5,-,-,TRBV6-2/TRBV6-3
TGTGCCAGCAGTGAACAGGGGAAAAAGACCGGGGAGCTGTTTTTT,CASSEQGKKTGELFF,15,TRBJ2-2,-,-,TRBV25-1
TGTGCCACCAGTAAAAGGTTCGGAGATGGCTACACCTTC,CATSKRFGDGYTF,13,TRBJ1-2,-,-,TRBV24-1
TGTGCCAGCAGTTACTCTACAGGGGGAGACAATGAGCAGTTCTTC,CASSYSTGGDNEQFF,15,TRBJ2-1,TRBD1,-,TRBV6-6
TGTGCCTGGAGTACAGCGGGCCTCTCCTACAATGAGCAGTTCTTC,CAWSTAGLSYNEQFF,15,TRBJ2-1,-,-,TRBV30
TGTGCCAGCAGTGAAACGTGGGGGGTTGGCTATGGCTACACCTTC,CASSETWGVGYGYTF,15,TRBJ1-2,-,-,TRBV6-1
TGTGCCAGCAGTTCAGCACTAGCGGGGAGCACAGATACGCAGTATTTT,CASSSALAGSTDTQYF,16,TRBJ2-3,TRBD2,once,TRBV28
TGTGCCAGCAGCGCTGGGGGGGGTGGAAACACCATATATTTT,CASSAGGGGNTIYF,14,TRBJ1-3,-,-,TRBV9
TGCGCCAGCAGCTTGGTCGTGGGACAGCCAGAGACCCAGTACTTC,CASSLVVGQPETQYF,15,TRBJ2-5,TRBD1,-,TRBV5-1
TGTGCCAGCAGCGTTACTCCGTACCAAGAGACCCAGTACTTC,CASSVTPYQETQYF,14,TRBJ2-5,-,-,TRBV11-3
TGTGCCAGTGGACAGGGACGTGGCTATGGCTACACCTTC,CASGQGRGYGYTF,13,TRBJ1-2,TRBD1,once,TRBV19
TGCGCCAGCAGCCAAGGGTCAGGGCGGTCCAGCTATGGCTACACCTTC,CASSQGSGRSSYGYTF,16,TRBJ1-2,-,many,TRBV4-1
TGTGCCAGCAGCCCCGCTCAGTTTTACAATGAGCAGTTCTTC,CASSPAQFYNEQFF,14,TRBJ2-1,-,-,TRBV11-2
TGCGCCAGCAGCTTGGATAGCTCCTATAATTCACCCCTCCACTTT,CASSLDSSYNSPLHF,15,TRBJ1-6,-,few,TRBV5-1
TGTGCCAGCAGTTTAGGGCAGGGGGCAGGAAACACCATATATTTT,CASSLGQGAGNTIYF,15,TRBJ1-3,TRBD1,-,TRBV27
TGCGCCAGCAGCGGATCACAGGGGCCCCGCTACGAGCAGTACTTC,CASSGSQGPRYEQYF,15,TRBJ2-7,TRBD1,few,TRBV5-1
TGTGCCAGCAGTCTAAAAGGACAGGCCCGGGAAAAACTGTTTTTT,CASSLKGQAREKLFF,15,TRBJ1-4,TRBD1,-,TRBV7-9
TGTGCCAGCAGCTTTGGCCGCGGCAATGAGCAGTTCTTC,CASSFGRGNEQFF,13,TRBJ2-1,-,-,TRBV7-2
TGTGCCAGCGGACCGTCAGGGCTCCCCACAGATACGCAGTATTTT,CASGPSGLPTDTQYF,15,TRBJ2-3,-,-,TRBV18